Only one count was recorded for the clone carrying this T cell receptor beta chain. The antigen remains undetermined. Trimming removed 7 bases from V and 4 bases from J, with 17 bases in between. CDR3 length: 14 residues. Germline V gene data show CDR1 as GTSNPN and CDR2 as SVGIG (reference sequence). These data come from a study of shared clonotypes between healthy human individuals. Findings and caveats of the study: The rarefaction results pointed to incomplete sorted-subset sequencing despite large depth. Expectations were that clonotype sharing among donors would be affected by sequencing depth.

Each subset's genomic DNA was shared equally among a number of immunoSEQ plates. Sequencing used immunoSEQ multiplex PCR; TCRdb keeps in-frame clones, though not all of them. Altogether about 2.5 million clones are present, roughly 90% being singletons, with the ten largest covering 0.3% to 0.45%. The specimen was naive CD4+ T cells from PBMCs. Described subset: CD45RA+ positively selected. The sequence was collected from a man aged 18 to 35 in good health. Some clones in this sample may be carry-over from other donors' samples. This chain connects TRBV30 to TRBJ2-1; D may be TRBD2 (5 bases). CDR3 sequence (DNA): TGTGCCTTAGCGACAAGCAGCGTATACAATGAGCAGTTCTTC. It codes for CALATSSVYNEQFF.